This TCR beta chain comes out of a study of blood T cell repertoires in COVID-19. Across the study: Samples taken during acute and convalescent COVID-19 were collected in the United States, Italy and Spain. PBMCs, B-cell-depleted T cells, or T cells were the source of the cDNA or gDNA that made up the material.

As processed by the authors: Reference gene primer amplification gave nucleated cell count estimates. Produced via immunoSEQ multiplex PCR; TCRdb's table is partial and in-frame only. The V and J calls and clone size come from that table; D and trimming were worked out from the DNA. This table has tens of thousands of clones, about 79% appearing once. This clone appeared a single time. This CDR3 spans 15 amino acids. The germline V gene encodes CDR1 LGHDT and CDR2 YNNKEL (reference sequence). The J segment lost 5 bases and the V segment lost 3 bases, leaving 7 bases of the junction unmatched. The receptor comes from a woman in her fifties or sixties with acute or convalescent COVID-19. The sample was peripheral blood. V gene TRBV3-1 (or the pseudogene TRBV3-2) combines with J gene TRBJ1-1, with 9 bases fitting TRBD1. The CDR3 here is CASSQQTGGFTEAFF. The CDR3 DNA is TGTGCCAGCAGCCAGCAGACAGGGGGTTTTACTGAAGCTTTCTTT.